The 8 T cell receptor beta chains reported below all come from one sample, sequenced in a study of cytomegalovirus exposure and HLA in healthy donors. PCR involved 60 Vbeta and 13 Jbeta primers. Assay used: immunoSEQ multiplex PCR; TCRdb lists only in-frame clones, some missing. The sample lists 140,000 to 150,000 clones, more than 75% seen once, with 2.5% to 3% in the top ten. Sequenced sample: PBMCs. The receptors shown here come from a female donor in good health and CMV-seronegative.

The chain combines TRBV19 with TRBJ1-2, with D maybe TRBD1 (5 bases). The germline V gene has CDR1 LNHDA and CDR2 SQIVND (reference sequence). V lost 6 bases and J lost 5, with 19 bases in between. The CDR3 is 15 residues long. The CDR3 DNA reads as TGTGCCAGTAGCTTCCTATCTACAGGAGCGTATGGCTACACCTTC. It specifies CASSFLSTGAYGYTF.

Here the CDR3 reads CATSRGGERYEQYF. The DNA for the CDR3 is TGTGCCACCAGCAGAGGGGGGGAACGCTACGAGCAGTACTTC. This rearrangement joins TRBV15 to TRBJ2-7, with TRBD2 as a possible D gene (6 bases). The CDR3 is 14 residues long. V lost 1 base, J lost 3 bases, and 10 bases lay in between. From germline, CDR1 is LNHNV and CDR2 YYDKDF (reference sequence).

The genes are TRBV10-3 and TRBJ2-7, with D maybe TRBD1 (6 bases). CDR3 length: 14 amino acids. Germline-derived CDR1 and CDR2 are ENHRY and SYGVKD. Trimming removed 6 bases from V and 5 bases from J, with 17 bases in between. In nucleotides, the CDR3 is TGTGCCATCAGAACCGGGACACCCGGTGACGAGCAGTACTTC. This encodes CAIRTGTPGDEQYF.

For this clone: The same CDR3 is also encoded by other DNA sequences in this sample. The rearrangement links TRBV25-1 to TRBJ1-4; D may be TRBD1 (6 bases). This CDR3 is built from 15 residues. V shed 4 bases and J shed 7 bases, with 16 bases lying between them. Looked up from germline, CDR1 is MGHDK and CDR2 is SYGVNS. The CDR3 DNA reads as TGTGCCAGCAGTGCCCCGGGGCAGGGGAGTGAAAAACTGTTTTTT. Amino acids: CASSAPGQGSEKLFF.

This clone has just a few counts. Here the CDR3 reads CASSLQGWTEAFF. DNA for the CDR3: TGTGCCAGCAGTCTACAGGGATGGACTGAAGCTTTCTTT. The chain links TRBV6-5 to TRBJ1-1; perhaps TRBD1 as D (6 bases). CDR3 length: 13 amino acids. Germline V gene lookup returns CDR1 MNHEY and CDR2 SVGAGI. Deletions cut 5 bases from V and 5 bases from J, with 12 bases between.

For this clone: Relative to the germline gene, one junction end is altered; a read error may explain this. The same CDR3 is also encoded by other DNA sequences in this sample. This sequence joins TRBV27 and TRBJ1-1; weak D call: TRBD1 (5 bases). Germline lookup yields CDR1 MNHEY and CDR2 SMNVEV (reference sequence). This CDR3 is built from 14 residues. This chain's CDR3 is CASSSEGGGTEAFF. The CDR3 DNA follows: TGTGCCAGCAGTTCTGAGGGCGGTGGGACTGAGGCTTTCTTT.

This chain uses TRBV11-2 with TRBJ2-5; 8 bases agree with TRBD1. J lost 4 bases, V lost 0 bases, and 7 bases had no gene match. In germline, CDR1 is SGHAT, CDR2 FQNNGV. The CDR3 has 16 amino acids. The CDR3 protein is CASSLDQDRVPETQYF. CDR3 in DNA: TGTGCCAGCAGCTTAGATCAGGACAGGGTTCCAGAGACCCAGTACTTC.

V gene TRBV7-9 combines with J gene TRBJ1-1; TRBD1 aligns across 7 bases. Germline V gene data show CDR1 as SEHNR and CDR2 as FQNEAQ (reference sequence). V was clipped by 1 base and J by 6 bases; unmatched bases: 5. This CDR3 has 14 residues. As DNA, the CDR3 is TGTGCCAGCAGCTTAGTAGGGGGCCAGCCTGAAGCTTTCTTT. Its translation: CASSLVGGQPEAFF.